Shown below are 3 T cell receptor beta chains from a single sample sequenced in a study of cytomegalovirus exposure and HLA in healthy donors. PCR amplification relied on 60 Vbeta primers (plus 13 Jbeta primers). The method was immunoSEQ multiplex PCR; TCRdb's version includes in-frame clones alone and lacks a portion of them. Of hundreds of thousands of clones listed, approximately 70% are singletons. Sequencing used PBMCs. All receptors derive from a young woman in good health and CMV-seronegative.

The chain combines TRBV2 with TRBJ2-7; TRBD2 matches at 8 bases. The ends lost 6 bases at V and 6 bases at J; junction bases unmatched: 10. Germline lookup yields CDR1 SNHLY and CDR2 FYNNEI. The CDR3 consists of 14 residues. CDR3 residues: CASRQLAGQGEQYF. The DNA for the CDR3 is TGTGCCAGCAGACAATTAGCGGGGCAGGGCGAGCAGTACTTC.

This clone was found a few times. V is TRBV27 and J is TRBJ1-5; 7 nucleotides match TRBD1. Germline-derived CDR1 and CDR2 are MNHEY and SMNVEV (reference sequence). J lost 0 bases, V lost 6 bases, and 5 bases had no gene match. This CDR3 region has 15 residues. This chain's CDR3 is CASSLTGNSNQPQHF. The CDR3 region has the DNA TGTGCCAGCAGCTTGACAGGGAATAGCAATCAGCCCCAGCATTTT.

The chain combines TRBV7-9 with TRBJ2-3; unclear D gene. Trimming cost V 3 bases and J 5 bases, with 15 bases left between them. CDR1 and CDR2 (germline): SEHNR, FQNEAQ (reference sequence). The CDR3 spans 15 residues. In DNA form, the CDR3 reads TGTGCCAGCAGCTTCCCTACCATCGATCAAGATACGCAGTATTTT. Amino acids: CASSFPTIDQDTQYF.